This T cell receptor (beta chain) was recovered during a study of shared clonotypes between healthy human individuals. Germline V gene data show CDR1 as MNHNS and CDR2 as SASEGT. This CDR3 has 16 amino acids. V gave up 3 bases and J gave up 8 bases, with 21 bases separating them. Produced via immunoSEQ multiplex PCR; TCRdb's table is partial and in-frame only. The data hold under 85,000 clones, with about 64% observed a single time. The receptor was isolated from a man aged 30-40 years in good health. The V gene is TRBV6-1, the J gene TRBJ2-3; TRBD1 or TRBD2 may be the D gene (5 bases each). Sequenced input: memory CD8+ T cells sorted from blood. Subset indicated: CD45RO+ cells pooled with CCR7-negative TemRA cells. CDR3 bases: TGTGCCAGCAGTGAGCCCCGCCGGGACCCCGTTCCTACGCAGTATTTT. Translated: CASSEPRRDPVPTQYF.